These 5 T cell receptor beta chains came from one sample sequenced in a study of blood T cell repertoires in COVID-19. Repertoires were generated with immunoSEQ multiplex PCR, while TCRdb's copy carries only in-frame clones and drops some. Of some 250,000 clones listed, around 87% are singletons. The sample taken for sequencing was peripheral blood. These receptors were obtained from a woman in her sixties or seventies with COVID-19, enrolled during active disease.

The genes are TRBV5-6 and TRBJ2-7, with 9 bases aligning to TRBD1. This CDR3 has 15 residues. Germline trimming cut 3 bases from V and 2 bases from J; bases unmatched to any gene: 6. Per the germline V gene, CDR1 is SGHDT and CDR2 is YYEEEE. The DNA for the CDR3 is TGTGCCAGCAGCTGGAGGGGGACAGGGACCTACGAGCAGTACTTC. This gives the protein CASSWRGTGTYEQYF.

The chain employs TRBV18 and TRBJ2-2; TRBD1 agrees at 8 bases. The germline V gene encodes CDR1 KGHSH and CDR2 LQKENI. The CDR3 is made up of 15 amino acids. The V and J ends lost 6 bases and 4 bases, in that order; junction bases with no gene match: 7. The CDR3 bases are TGTGCCAGCTCCCTCGGACAGGGAGGCACCGGGGAGCTGTTTTTT. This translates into CASSLGQGGTGELFF.

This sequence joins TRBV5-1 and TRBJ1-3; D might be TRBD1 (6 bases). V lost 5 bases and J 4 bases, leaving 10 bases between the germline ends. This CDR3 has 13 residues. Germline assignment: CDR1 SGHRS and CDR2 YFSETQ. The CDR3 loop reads CASSFGTGNTIYF. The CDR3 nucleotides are TGCGCCAGCAGTTTCGGGACAGGAAACACCATATATTTT. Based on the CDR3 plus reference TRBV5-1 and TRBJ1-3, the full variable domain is KAGVTQTPRYLIKTRGQQVTLSCSPISGHRSVSWYQQTPGQGLQFLFEYFSETQRNKGNFPGRFSGRQFSNSRSEMNVSTLELGDSALYLCASSFGTGNTIYFGEGSWLTVV.

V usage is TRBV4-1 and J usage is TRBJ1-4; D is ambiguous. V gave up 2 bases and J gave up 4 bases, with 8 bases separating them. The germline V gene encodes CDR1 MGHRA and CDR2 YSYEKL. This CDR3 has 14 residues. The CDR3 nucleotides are TGCGCCAGCAGCCAATGGCAGAATAATGAAAAACTGTTTTTT. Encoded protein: CASSQWQNNEKLFF.

The CDR3 region is CASSLDRGAQPQHF. The DNA of the CDR3 is TGTGCCAGCAGCCTAGACAGGGGAGCTCAGCCCCAGCATTTT. The genes are TRBV5-8 and TRBJ1-5; 8 nucleotides agree with TRBD1. The CDR3 extends over 14 amino acids. Trimming cost V 4 bases and J 6 bases; bases outside gene matches: 6. Per the germline V gene, CDR1 is SGHTS and CDR2 is YDEGEE.